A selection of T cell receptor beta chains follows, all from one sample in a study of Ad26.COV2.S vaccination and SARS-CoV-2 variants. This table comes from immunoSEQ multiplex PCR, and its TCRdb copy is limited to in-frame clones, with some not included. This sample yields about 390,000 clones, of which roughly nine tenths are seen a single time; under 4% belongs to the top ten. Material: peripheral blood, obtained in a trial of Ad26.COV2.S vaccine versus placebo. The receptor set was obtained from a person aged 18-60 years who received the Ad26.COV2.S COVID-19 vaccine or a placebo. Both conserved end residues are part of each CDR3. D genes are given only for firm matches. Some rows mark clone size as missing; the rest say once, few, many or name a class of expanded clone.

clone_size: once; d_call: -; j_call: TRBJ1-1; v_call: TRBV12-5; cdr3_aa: CASGATGIRDEAFF; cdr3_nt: TGTGCTAGTGGTGCTACAGGGATTCGGGATGAAGCTTTCTTT
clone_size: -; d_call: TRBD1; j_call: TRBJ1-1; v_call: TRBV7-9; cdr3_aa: CASSLVTWTGAMNTEAFF; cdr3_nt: TGTGCCAGCAGCTTAGTCACATGGACAGGGGCCATGAACACTGAAGCTTTCTTT
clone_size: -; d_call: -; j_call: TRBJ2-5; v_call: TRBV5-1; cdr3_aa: CASSLSQNQETQYF; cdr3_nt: TGCGCCAGCAGCTTGTCCCAAAACCAAGAGACCCAGTACTTC
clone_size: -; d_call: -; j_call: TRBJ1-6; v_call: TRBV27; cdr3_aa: CASSSPLFESPLHF; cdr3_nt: TGTGCCAGCAGTTCCCCCCTATTCGAATCACCCCTCCACTTT
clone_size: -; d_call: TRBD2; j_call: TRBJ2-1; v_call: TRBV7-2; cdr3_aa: CASSLAPRLAGGKQFF; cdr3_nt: TGTGCCAGCAGCTTAGCTCCTAGACTAGCGGGGGGAAAGCAGTTCTTC
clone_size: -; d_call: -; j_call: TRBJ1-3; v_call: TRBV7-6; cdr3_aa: CASSLSTAGNTIYF; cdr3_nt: TGTGCCAGCAGCTTATCTACCGCTGGAAACACCATATATTTT
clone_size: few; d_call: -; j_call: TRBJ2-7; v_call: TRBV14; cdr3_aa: CASSQGPKQYF; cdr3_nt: TGTGCCAGCAGCCAAGGACCCAAGCAGTACTTC
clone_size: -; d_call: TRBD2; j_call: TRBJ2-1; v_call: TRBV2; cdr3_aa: CASSARTHGGDEQFF; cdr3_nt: TGTGCCAGCAGTGCCAGGACCCACGGGGGGGATGAGCAGTTCTTC
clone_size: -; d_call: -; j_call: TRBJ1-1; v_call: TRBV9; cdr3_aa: CASSVGWGPYTEAFF; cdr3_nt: TGTGCCAGCAGCGTAGGATGGGGGCCGTATACTGAAGCTTTCTTT
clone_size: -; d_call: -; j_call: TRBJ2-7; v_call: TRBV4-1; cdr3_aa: CASSQSPGYEQYF; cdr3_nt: TGCGCCAGCAGCCAGTCTCCCGGCTACGAGCAGTACTTC
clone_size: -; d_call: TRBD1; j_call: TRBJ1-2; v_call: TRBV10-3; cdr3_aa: CAITRLGTDYGYTF; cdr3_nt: TGTGCCATCACCCGTTTGGGGACAGACTATGGCTACACCTTC
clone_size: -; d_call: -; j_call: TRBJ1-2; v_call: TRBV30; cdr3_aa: CAWRTSGYTF; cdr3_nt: TGTGCCTGGAGGACTTCTGGCTACACCTTC
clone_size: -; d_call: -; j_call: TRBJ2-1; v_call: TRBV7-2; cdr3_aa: CASSRGGLSGNEQFF; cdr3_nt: TGTGCCAGCAGCCGTGGGGGGCTGAGTGGAAATGAGCAGTTCTTC
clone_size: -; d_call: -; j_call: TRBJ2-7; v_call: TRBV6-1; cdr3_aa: CASSEGGARSYEQYF; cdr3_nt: TGTGCCAGCAGTGAAGGGGGGGCGAGGTCCTACGAGCAGTACTTC
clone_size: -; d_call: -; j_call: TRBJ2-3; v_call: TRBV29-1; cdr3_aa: CSVSRGAGDTQYF; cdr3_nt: TGCAGCGTGTCACGGGGGGCGGGGGATACGCAGTATTTT
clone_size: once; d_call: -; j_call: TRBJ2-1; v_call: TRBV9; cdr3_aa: CASTLRDGKYNEQFF; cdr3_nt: TGTGCCAGCACCCTACGGGACGGGAAGTACAATGAGCAGTTCTTC
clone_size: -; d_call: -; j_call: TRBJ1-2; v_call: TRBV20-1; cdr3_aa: CSVAKGDGYTF; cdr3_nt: TGCAGTGTCGCGAAGGGGGATGGCTACACCTTC
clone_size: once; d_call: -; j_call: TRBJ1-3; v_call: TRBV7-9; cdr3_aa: CASSFSLGGDPIYF; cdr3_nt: TGTGCCAGCAGCTTCTCGCTTGGGGGGGATCCCATATATTTT
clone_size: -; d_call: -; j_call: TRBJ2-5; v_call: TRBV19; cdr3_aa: CASSIGEVNTETQYF; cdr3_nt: TGTGCCAGTAGTATAGGAGAGGTGAATACAGAGACCCAGTACTTC
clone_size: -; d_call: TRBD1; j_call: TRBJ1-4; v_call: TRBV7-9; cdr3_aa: CASSRTGDNEKLFF; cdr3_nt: TGTGCCAGCAGCCGGACAGGGGATAATGAAAAACTGTTTTTT
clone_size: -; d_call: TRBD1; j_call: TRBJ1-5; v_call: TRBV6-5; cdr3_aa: CASQGGASLQPQHF; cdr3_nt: TGTGCCAGCCAGGGGGGGGCGAGCCTTCAGCCCCAGCATTTT
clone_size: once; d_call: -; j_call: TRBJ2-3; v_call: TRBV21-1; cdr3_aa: CASSKDHRLDLFTDTQYF; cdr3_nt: TGTGCCAGCAGCAAAGACCACCGACTGGACTTATTCACAGATACGCAGTATTTT
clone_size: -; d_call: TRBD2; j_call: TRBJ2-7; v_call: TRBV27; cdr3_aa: CASSLASGAAYEQYF; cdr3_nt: TGTGCCAGCAGTTTGGCTAGCGGGGCAGCCTACGAGCAGTACTTC
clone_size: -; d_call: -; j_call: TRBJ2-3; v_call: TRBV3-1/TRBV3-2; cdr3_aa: CASSQAGNTQYF; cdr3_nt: TGTGCCAGCAGCCAAGCTGGGAATACGCAGTATTTT
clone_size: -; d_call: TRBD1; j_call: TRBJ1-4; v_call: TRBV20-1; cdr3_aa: CSARGNEKLFF; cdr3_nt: TGCAGTGCCAGGGGGAATGAAAAACTGTTTTTT
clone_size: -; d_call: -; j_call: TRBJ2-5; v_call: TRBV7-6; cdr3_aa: CASSLMGGAQETQYF; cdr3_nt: TGTGCCAGCAGCTTAATGGGGGGGGCCCAAGAGACCCAGTACTTC
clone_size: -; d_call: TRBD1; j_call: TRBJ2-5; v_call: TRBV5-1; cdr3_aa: CASSPGQGAQETQYF; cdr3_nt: TGCGCCAGCAGCCCTGGACAGGGCGCCCAAGAGACCCAGTACTTC
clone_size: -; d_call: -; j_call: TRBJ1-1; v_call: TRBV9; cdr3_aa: CASSVVGAGTEAFF; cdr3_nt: TGTGCCAGCAGCGTAGTCGGAGCGGGAACTGAAGCTTTCTTT
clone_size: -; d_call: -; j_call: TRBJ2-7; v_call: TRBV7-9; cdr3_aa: CASRPLSGAGDEQYF; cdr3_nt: TGTGCCAGCAGGCCATTATCGGGGGCAGGGGACGAGCAGTACTTC
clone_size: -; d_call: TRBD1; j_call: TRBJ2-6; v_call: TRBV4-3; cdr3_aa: CASSQDRGDRGPSGANVLTF; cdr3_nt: TGCGCCAGCAGCCAAGACCGCGGAGACAGGGGGCCCTCTGGGGCCAACGTCCTGACTTTC
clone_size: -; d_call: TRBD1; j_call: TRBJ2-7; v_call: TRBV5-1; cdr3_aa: CASSNIRDRVDEQYF; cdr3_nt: TGCGCCAGCAGCAACATCCGGGACAGGGTAGACGAGCAGTACTTC
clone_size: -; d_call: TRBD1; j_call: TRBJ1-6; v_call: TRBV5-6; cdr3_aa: CASSLGGTGVSPLHF; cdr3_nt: TGTGCCAGCAGCTTGGGAGGGACAGGGGTTTCACCCCTCCACTTT
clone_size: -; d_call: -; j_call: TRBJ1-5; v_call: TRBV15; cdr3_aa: CATSRDRDPAQPQHF; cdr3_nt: TGTGCCACCAGCAGAGATCGGGACCCCGCTCAGCCCCAGCATTTT
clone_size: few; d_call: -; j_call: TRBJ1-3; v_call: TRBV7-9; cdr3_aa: CASSLRVNRNTIYF; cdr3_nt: TGTGCCAGCAGCTTAAGAGTGAACCGAAACACCATATATTTT
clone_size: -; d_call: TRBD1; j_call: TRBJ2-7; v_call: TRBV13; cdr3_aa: CASSLGGQGAREQYF; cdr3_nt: TGTGCCAGCAGCTTAGGAGGGCAGGGGGCGCGGGAGCAGTACTTC
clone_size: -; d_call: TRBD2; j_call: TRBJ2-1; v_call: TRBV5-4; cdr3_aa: CASSSRGERDEQFF; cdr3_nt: TGTGCCAGCAGCTCGCGGGGGGAAAGGGATGAGCAGTTCTTC
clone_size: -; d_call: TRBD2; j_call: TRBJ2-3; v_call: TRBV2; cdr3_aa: CASSIAGGGDTQYF; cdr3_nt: TGTGCCAGCAGTATAGCGGGGGGGGGAGATACGCAGTATTTT
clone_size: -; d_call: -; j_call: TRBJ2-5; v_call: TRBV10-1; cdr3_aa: CASSESGSPQYF; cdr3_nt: TGCGCCAGCAGTGAGTCGGGCAGTCCTCAATACTTC
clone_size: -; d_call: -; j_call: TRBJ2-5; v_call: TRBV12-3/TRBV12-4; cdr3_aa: CASTANAQTQYF; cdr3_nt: TGTGCCAGCACCGCGAACGCGCAGACCCAGTACTTC
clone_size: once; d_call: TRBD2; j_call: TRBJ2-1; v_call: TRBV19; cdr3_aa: CASSISSGGAREQFF; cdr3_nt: TGTGCCAGTAGTATCAGTAGCGGGGGGGCGCGGGAGCAGTTCTTC
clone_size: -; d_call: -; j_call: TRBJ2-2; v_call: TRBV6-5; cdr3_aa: CASSIRTGELFF; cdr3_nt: TGTGCCAGCAGTATCAGAACCGGGGAGCTGTTTTTT
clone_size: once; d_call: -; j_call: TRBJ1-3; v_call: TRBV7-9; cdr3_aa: CASSPPSGNFGNTIYF; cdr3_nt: TGTGCCAGCAGCCCCCCCTCCGGGAACTTTGGAAACACCATATATTTT
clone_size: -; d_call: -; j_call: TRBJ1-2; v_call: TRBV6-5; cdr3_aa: CASSYGRGANYGYTF; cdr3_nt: TGTGCCAGCAGTTATGGCAGGGGAGCTAACTATGGCTACACCTTC
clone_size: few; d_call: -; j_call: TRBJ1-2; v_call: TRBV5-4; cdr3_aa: CASSGAVTGVTYGYTF; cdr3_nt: TGTGCCAGCAGCGGGGCAGTAACGGGGGTAACCTATGGCTACACCTTC
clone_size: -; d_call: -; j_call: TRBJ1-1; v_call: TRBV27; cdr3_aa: CASSLGVGTEAFF; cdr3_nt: TGTGCCAGCAGTTTAGGGGTGGGCACTGAAGCTTTCTTT
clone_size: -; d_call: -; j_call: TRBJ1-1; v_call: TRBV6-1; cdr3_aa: CASSEPLTANTEAFF; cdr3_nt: TGTGCCAGCAGTGAACCCCTGACAGCGAACACTGAAGCTTTCTTT
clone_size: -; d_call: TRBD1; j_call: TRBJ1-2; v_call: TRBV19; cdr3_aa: CASSMASGTGHYGYTF; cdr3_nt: TGTGCCAGTAGTATGGCCTCCGGGACAGGGCACTATGGCTACACCTTC
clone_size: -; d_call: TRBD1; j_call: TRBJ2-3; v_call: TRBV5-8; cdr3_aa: CASSSPGQGKDTQYF; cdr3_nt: TGTGCCAGCAGCTCTCCGGGACAGGGAAAAGATACGCAGTATTTT
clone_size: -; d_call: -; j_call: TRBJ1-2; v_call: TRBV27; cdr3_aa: CASSQDSINYGYTF; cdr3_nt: TGTGCCAGCAGCCAGGACAGCATAAACTATGGCTACACCTTC
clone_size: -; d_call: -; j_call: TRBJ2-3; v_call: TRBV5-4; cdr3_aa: CASSLDGYGGNTQYF; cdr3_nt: TGTGCCAGCAGCTTGGATGGGTACGGAGGCAATACGCAGTATTTT
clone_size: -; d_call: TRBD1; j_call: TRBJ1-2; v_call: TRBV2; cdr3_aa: CASSEYVTGLGYTF; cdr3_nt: TGTGCCAGCAGTGAGTACGTGACAGGGCTTGGCTACACCTTC
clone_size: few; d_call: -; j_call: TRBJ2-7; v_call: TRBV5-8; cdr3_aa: CASRGRIDEQYF; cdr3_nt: TGTGCCAGCAGAGGAAGAATCGACGAGCAGTACTTC
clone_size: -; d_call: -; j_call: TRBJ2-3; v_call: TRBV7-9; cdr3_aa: CASSYATRPLGDTQYF; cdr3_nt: TGTGCCAGCAGCTACGCGACACGGCCGCTTGGGGATACGCAGTATTTT
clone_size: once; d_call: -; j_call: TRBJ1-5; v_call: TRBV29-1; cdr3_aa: CSVLLGGSNQPQHF; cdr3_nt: TGCAGCGTTCTCCTAGGGGGGAGTAATCAGCCCCAGCATTTT
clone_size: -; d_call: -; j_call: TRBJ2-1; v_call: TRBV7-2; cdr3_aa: CASSSDGSYNEQFF; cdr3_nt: TGTGCCAGCAGCTCCGACGGGTCCTACAATGAGCAGTTCTTC
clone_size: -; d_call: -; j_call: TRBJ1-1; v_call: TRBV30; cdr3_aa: CAWSVLAVAEAFF; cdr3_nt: TGTGCCTGGAGTGTACTGGCGGTCGCTGAAGCTTTCTTT